The clone carrying this T cell receptor (beta chain) was detected only once. What it binds is unknown. This CDR3 has 15 residues. Per the germline V gene, CDR1 is SGHDT and CDR2 is YYEEEE. The ends lost 7 bases at V and 2 bases at J; junction bases unmatched: 9. Produced via immunoSEQ multiplex PCR; TCRdb's table is partial and in-frame only. There are some 93,000 clones in the sample; around nine tenths occur only once, and about 2.5% lies in the top ten. This specimen belongs to a study of PD-1 blockade in classical Hodgkin lymphoma. Overall study results and limits: Newly diagnosed patients and complete responders had comparable diversity at baseline. TCR diversity in CD4+, not CD8+, cells rose significantly by C4D1.

Brentuximab vedotin exposure varied, and every patient relapsed after autologous stem cell transplantation. The chain combines TRBV5-6 with TRBJ2-1; TRBD1 matches at 7 bases. The TCR was taken from a human donor with classical Hodgkin lymphoma. The specimen was peripheral blood mononuclear cells (PBMCs), collected at baseline. The CDR3 protein is CASCLDRSAYNEQFF. In DNA form, the CDR3 reads TGTGCCAGCTGCCTGGACAGGTCGGCCTACAATGAGCAGTTCTTC. Complete variable domain (other parts from reference TRBV5-6 and TRBJ2-1): DAGVTQSPTHLIKTRGQQVTLRCSPKSGHDTVSWYQQALGQGPQFIFQYYEEEERQRGNFPDRFSGHQFPNYSSELNVNALLLGDSALYLCASCLDRSAYNEQFFGPGTRLTVL.